The sequence of this T cell receptor beta chain was determined in a study of cytotoxic CD8 clonotypes in ibrutinib-treated CLL. Study context: Outcomes included around 25 partial and 2 complete responses; after median roughly 66 months, roughly 14 stayed remitted and around 12 progressed. Findings of the study overall: Public clonotypes, found uncommonly, either contracted or stayed stable on treatment. Whereas clonality rose at ibrutinib response, it declined toward baseline at progression.

Sequenced by immunoSEQ multiplex PCR; TCRdb stores in-frame clones only, minus some. The sample yields some 200,000 clones, around three quarters seen once. Comment on this clone: Its specificity is unknown.

CDR3 size: 15 residues. Trimming removed 5 bases at V and 0 bases at J, with 10 bases between. Germline V gives CDR1 SGHVS, CDR2 FNYEAQ. This sample comprised PBMCs, obtained after 24 months of ibrutinib treatment. The TCR was taken from a human donor with chronic lymphocytic leukemia. J is TRBJ2-2 and V is TRBV7-6; D remains unclear. The CDR3 DNA reads TGTGCCAGCAGCCCAGGCATCTCGAACACCGGGGAGCTGTTTTTT. Translating it yields CASSPGISNTGELFF.